This T cell receptor (beta chain) was sequenced for a study of blood T cell repertoires in COVID-19. Clones were read by immunoSEQ multiplex PCR, and TCRdb kept only the in-frame ones, dropping some. The sample includes over 200,000 clones, over 80% of them seen just once. The sequencing input was peripheral blood. This TCR came from a human donor in a cohort sampled during active COVID-19.

The CDR3 here is CASRWSSGYNEQFF. In DNA, the CDR3 is TGCGCCAGCAGGTGGTCTAGCGGGTACAATGAGCAGTTCTTC. The rearrangement joins TRBV5-1 to TRBJ2-1, with 8 nucleotides matching TRBD2. J gave up 4 bases and V 5 bases, and 5 bases lay outside the gene matches. In germline, CDR1 is SGHRS, CDR2 YFSETQ. This CDR3 spans 14 amino acids.